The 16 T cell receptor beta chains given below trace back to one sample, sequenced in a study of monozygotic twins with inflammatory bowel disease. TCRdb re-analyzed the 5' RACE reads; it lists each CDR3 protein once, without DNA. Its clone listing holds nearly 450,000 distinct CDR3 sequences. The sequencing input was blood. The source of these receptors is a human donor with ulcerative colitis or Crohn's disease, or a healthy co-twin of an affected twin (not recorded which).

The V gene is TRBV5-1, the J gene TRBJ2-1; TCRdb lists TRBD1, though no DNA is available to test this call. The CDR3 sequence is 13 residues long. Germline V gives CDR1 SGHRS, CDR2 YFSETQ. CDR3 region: CASSLASGNEQFF.

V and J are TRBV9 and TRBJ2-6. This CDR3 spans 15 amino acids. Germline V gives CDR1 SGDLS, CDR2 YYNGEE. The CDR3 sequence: CASSVLGSGANVLTF.

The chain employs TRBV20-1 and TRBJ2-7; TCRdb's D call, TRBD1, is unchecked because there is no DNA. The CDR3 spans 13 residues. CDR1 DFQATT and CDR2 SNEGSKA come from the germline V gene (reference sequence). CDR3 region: CSPLDRSHHEQYF.

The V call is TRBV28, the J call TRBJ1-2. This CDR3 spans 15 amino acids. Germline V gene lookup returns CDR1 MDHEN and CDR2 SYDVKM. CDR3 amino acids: CASKFRDSSGYGYTF.

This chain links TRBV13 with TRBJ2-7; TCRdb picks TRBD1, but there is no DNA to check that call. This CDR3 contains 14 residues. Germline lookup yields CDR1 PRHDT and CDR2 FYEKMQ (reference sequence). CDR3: CASSLGLTAYEQYF.

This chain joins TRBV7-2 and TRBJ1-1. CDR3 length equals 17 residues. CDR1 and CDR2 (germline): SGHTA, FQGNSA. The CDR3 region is CASSLGGTASLNTEAFF.

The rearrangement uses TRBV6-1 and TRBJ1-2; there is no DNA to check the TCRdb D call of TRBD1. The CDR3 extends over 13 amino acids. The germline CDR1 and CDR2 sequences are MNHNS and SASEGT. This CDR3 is CASSSGRKYGYTF.

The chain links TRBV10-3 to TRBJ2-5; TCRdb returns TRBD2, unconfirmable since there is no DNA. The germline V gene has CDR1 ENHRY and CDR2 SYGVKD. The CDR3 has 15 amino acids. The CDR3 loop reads CAISESEIAAETQYF.

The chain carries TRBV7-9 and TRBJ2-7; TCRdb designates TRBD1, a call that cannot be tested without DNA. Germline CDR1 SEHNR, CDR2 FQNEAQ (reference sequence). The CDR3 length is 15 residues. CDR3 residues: CASSTDRTGYYEQYF.

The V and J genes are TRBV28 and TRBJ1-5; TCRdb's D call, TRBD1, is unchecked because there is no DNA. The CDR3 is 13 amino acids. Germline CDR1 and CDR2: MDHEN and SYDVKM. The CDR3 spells CASSLGGRQPQHF. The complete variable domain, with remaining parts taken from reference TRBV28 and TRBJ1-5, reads DVKVTQSSRYLVKRTGEKVFLECVQDMDHENMFWYRQDPGLGLRLIYFSYDVKMKEKGDIPEGYSVSREKKERFSLILESASTNQTSMYLCASSLGGRQPQHFGDGTRLSIL.

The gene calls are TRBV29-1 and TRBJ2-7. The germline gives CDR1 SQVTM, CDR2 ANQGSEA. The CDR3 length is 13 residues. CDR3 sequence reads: CSVTDGSSYEQYF.

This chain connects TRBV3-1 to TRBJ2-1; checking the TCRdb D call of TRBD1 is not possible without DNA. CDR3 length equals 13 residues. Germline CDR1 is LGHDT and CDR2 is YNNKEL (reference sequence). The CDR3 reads CASSQAGENEQFF.

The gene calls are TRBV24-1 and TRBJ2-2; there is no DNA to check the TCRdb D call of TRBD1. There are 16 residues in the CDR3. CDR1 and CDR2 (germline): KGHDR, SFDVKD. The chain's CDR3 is CATSDSRTGRNGELFF.

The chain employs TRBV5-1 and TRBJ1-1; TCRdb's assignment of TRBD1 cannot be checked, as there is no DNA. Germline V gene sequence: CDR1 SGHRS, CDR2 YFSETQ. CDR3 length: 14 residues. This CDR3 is CASSSYTGDTEAFF.

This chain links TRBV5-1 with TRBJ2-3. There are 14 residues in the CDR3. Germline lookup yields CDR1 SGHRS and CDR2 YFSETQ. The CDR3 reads CASSLGSSSDTQYF.

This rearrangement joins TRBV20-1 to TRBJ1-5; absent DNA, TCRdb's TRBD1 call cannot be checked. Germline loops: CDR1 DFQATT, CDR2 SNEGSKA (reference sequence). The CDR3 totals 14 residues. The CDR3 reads CSAEQEVGNQPQHF.